The rows below give T cell receptor beta chains drawn from one sample of a study of cytomegalovirus exposure and HLA in healthy donors. Produced via immunoSEQ multiplex PCR; TCRdb's table is partial and in-frame only. Counted here are roughly 200,000 clones, roughly 90% occurring once; the ten biggest clones make up 0.25% to 0.4%. Input material: PBMCs. The source of these receptors is a woman between 25 and 40 years old in good health and CMV-seronegative. Each CDR3 is given with its conserved first and last residue. Some rows have no size entry. The others give once, few or many, or a class for an expanded clone.

J: TRBJ2-7; V: TRBV5-6; size: NA; CDR3: CASSLDRTYEQYF
J: TRBJ2-1; V: TRBV29-1; size: NA; CDR3: CSVEVPEYSGGAAYNEQFF
J: TRBJ2-1; V: TRBV10-1; size: few; CDR3: CASSQGGDNEQFF
J: TRBJ2-7; V: TRBV28; size: NA; CDR3: CASRPRTGGEYEQYF
J: TRBJ1-2; V: TRBV5-1; size: NA; CDR3: CASSPGQGDVGYGYTF
J: TRBJ2-2; V: TRBV7-2; size: NA; CDR3: CASSPVAGGNTGELFF
J: TRBJ2-7; V: TRBV28; size: few; CDR3: CASIQGQGFHEQYF
J: TRBJ2-7; V: TRBV28; size: NA; CDR3: CASRPLAGEHYEQYF
J: TRBJ2-2; V: TRBV5-1; size: once; CDR3: CASSLDRQNTGELFF
J: TRBJ2-1; V: TRBV7-6; size: NA; CDR3: CASSSGLGGNEQFF
J: TRBJ1-5; V: TRBV19; size: NA; CDR3: CATSPGRSPQPQHF
J: TRBJ2-1; V: TRBV15; size: NA; CDR3: CATSNLGLAIEQFF
J: TRBJ2-2; V: TRBV5-1; size: NA; CDR3: CASGPRAGGTGELFF
J: TRBJ2-7; V: TRBV7-9; size: NA; CDR3: CASSSQGYEQYF
J: TRBJ2-5; V: TRBV2; size: NA; CDR3: CASSEDETRAGPTQETQYF
J: TRBJ2-5; V: TRBV2; size: NA; CDR3: CASSDRSRAETQYF
J: TRBJ2-1; V: TRBV6-1; size: NA; CDR3: CASSESGRNEQFF
J: TRBJ2-5; V: TRBV4-1; size: NA; CDR3: CASSQDPASGYQETQYF
J: TRBJ1-2; V: TRBV9; size: NA; CDR3: CASRSLETGGYTF
J: TRBJ2-7; V: TRBV4-2; size: NA; CDR3: CASSQGQGASYEQYF
J: TRBJ1-4; V: TRBV5-4; size: NA; CDR3: CASSLNRAFSREKLFF
J: TRBJ2-7; V: TRBV5-6; size: NA; CDR3: CASSSTGGEQYF
J: TRBJ2-1; V: TRBV7-8; size: NA; CDR3: CASSLRQGAKSYNEQFF
J: TRBJ2-2; V: TRBV9; size: NA; CDR3: CASSVERVGAATGELFF
J: TRBJ2-1; V: TRBV10-3; size: NA; CDR3: CAISPMSGEGGQVQFF
J: TRBJ2-7; V: TRBV4-1; size: NA; CDR3: CASSLGGQGRSYEQYF
J: TRBJ2-7; V: TRBV29-1; size: NA; CDR3: CSVVISGYEQYF
J: TRBJ2-5; V: TRBV5-1; size: NA; CDR3: CASSPRPDQETQYF
J: TRBJ2-3; V: TRBV7-2; size: NA; CDR3: CASRAAGGVDTQYF
J: TRBJ2-7; V: TRBV6-5; size: NA; CDR3: CASSPLPNLAYEQYF
J: TRBJ1-1; V: TRBV5-5; size: few; CDR3: CASSWDRGWDGTEAFF
J: TRBJ2-1; V: TRBV15; size: NA; CDR3: CATSREGLKSYNEQFF
J: TRBJ1-4; V: TRBV30; size: NA; CDR3: CAWSDSTLPNEKLFF
J: TRBJ2-5; V: TRBV6-6; size: once; CDR3: CASSGTVQETQYF
J: TRBJ2-7; V: TRBV11-1; size: NA; CDR3: CASSLIEQAVEQYF
J: TRBJ2-5; V: TRBV10-3; size: NA; CDR3: CAISAGGEGTQYF
J: TRBJ1-1; V: TRBV7-3; size: NA; CDR3: CASSLADNTEAFF
J: TRBJ2-3; V: TRBV5-5; size: NA; CDR3: CASSLSSGTSTDTQYF
J: TRBJ1-2; V: TRBV7-2; size: once; CDR3: CASARGAGYGYTF
J: TRBJ1-1; V: TRBV7-9; size: NA; CDR3: CASSLSGREWDTEAFF
J: TRBJ2-7; V: TRBV18; size: NA; CDR3: CASSPLKDTEQYF
J: TRBJ1-5; V: TRBV28; size: NA; CDR3: CASSPGTGQAQPQHF
J: TRBJ2-7; V: TRBV7-3; size: NA; CDR3: CASSLAWRGLYEQYF
J: TRBJ2-2; V: TRBV27; size: NA; CDR3: CASSLAGGSATGELFF
J: TRBJ2-5; V: TRBV2; size: NA; CDR3: CASSDIRGPQETQYF
J: TRBJ2-7; V: TRBV10-3; size: NA; CDR3: CAITGDLDEQYF
J: TRBJ1-1; V: TRBV7-9; size: once; CDR3: CASSSDRGQTEAFF
J: TRBJ2-7; V: TRBV7-9; size: NA; CDR3: CASNFGAYEQYF
J: TRBJ1-1; V: TRBV29-1; size: once; CDR3: CSGSNRGDTEAFF
J: TRBJ1-5; V: TRBV7-2; size: NA; CDR3: CASSLETGGNQPQHF
J: TRBJ2-1; V: TRBV5-1; size: once; CDR3: CASSLFEESEQFF
J: TRBJ2-5; V: TRBV11-2; size: NA; CDR3: CASRATQETQYF
J: TRBJ2-3; V: TRBV19; size: NA; CDR3: CASSSRTGPTQYF
J: TRBJ1-2; V: TRBV11-2; size: NA; CDR3: CASSLVLGEGYTF
J: TRBJ1-2; V: TRBV4-1; size: NA; CDR3: CASSHTWDRSGYTF